This T cell receptor beta chain was identified in a study of T-cell reconstitution after alpha-beta-depleted transplantation in children (dated by TCRdb to 2016 to 2018). For the study in its entirety: The study quantitatively tracked T-cell immune reconstitution after TCRalphabeta/CD19-depleted allogeneic hematopoietic cell transplantation in children using TCR repertoire profiling.

The junction carries 18 bases between V and J, which are trimmed by 6 bases and 1 base respectively. Sequences DFQATT (CDR1) and SNEGSKA (CDR2) are obtained from the germline V gene (reference sequence). The CDR3 covers 15 residues, taking in both the cysteine and the phenylalanine. Here the CDR3 DNA is all that survives: 45 bases in frame from base 1. This clonotype was counted between two and nine times. Its target antigen remains unknown. Qualities for individual bases were not recorded, and no much larger clone is one base off. Libraries were constructed by PCR. Data came from an Illumina HiSeq 2500. TCR library preparation used molecular barcoding, with unique molecular identifiers applied to normalize quantification of the TCRbeta repertoire. Using fastp trimming at Q25 and MiXCR clonotype assembly, TCRdb reanalyzed the public sequencing data and kept in-frame beta chains. Entries that share a CDR3 protein sequence are merged under the most common genes and DNA. This sample lists 450,000 to 600,000 distinct CDR3 sequences; about 18% were detected once. The leading ten clones occupy 3.3% of the sample.

This TCR came from a human donor who donated a stem cell graft to a child with acute lymphoblastic leukemia. The source material was PBMCs from the stem cell graft donor, sampled from the stem cell graft. The sequence joins TRBV20-1 to TRBJ1-1; no D gene can be assigned with confidence. The CDR3 reads CSADELTDPNTEAFF. The nucleotide sequence is given as TGCAGTGCGGACGAGCTTACAGATCCGAACACTGAAGCTTTCTTT.